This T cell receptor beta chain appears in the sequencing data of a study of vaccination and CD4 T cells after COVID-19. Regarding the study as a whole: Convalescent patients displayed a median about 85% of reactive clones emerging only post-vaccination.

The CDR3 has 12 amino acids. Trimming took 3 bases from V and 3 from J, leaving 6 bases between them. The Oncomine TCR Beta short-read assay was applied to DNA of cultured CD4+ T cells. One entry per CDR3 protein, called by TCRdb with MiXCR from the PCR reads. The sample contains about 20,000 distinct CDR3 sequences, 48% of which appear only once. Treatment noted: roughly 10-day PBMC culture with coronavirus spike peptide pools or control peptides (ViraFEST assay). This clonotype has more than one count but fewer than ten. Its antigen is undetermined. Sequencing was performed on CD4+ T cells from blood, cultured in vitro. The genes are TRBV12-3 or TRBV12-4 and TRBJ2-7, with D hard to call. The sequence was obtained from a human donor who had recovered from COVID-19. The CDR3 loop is CASSFGSYEQYF. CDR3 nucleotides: TGTGCCAGCAGTTTCGGCAGCTACGAGCAGTACTTC.